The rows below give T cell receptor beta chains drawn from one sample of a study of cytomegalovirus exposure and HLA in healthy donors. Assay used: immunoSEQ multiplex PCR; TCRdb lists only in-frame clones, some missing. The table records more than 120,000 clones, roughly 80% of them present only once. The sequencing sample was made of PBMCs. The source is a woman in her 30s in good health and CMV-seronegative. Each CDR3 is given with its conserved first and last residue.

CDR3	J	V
CASSLDGYNSPLHF	TRBJ1-6	TRBV7-8
CASSPLGQGSQPQHF	TRBJ1-5	TRBV18
CASRRGEGTEAFF	TRBJ1-1	TRBV10-2
CASSPREGRGETQYF	TRBJ2-5	TRBV4-3
CAWSVRRSGKEKLFF	TRBJ1-4	TRBV30
CASSPPHRVTDTQYF	TRBJ2-3	TRBV18
CASSYSAGARTGELFF	TRBJ2-2	TRBV6-5
CASSFQGGHEKLFF	TRBJ1-4	TRBV7-9
CASSGRQGAMNTEAFF	TRBJ1-1	TRBV9
CASSTRTGGRSYNEQFF	TRBJ2-1	TRBV27
CASSGGTGGWYGYTF	TRBJ1-2	TRBV6-1
CASSAQGGTDTQYF	TRBJ2-3	TRBV9
CASSPNGDSTYEQYF	TRBJ2-7	TRBV18
CASSLDDTATSNEKLFF	TRBJ1-4	TRBV5-6
CASSTGTSGLIPYEQYF	TRBJ2-7	TRBV5-1
CASSKEGGGEAFF	TRBJ1-1	TRBV4-1